Sequencing of this T cell receptor beta chain was carried out in a study of Ad26.COV2.S vaccination and SARS-CoV-2 variants. Study at large: Ad26.COV2.S shots went into the muscle once or twice, 56 days apart.

Turning to this clone: Antigen: not known.

The study's findings and limits: Researchers reported similar non-spike TCR breadth in vaccine and placebo recipients. Vaccine recipients had higher spike-specific TCR breadth than placebo recipients. Using TCR breadth and depth analyses may have led to underestimated total T cell responses.

Data came from immunoSEQ multiplex PCR; TCRdb stores just in-frame clones and leaves some out. Of 440,000 or so clones in the sample, 92% were seen once. With 3 bases removed from V and 3 bases from J, the gap between germline ends came to 14 bases. CDR3 length equals 15 residues. Germline lookup yields CDR1 SGHTA and CDR2 FQGNSA. Indicated treatment: approximately 18 received Ad26.COV2.S at low or high dose, single or two shots; several received placebo; per-sample allocation not given. At day 63 after the first vaccine or placebo injection, samples were drawn. The sequence was obtained from a person between 18 and 59 years old who received the Ad26.COV2.S COVID-19 vaccine or a placebo. The chain combines TRBV7-2 with TRBJ1-1, with D uncertain. Sequencing used peripheral blood, obtained in a trial of Ad26.COV2.S vaccine versus placebo. This CDR3 is CASSFIGFVDTEAFF. CDR3 nucleotides: TGTGCCAGCAGCTTCATAGGGTTCGTTGACACTGAAGCTTTCTTT.